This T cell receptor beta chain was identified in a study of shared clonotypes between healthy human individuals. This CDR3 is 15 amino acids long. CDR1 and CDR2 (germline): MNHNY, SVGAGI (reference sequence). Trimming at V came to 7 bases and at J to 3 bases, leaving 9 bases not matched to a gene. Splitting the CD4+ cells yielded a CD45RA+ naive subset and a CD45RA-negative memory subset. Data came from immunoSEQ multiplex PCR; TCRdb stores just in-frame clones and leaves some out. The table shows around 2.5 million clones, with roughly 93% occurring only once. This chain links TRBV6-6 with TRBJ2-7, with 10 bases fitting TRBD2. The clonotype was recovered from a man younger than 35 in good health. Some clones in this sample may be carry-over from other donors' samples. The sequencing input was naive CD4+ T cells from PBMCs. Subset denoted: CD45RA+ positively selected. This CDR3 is CASTPRASGSYEQYF. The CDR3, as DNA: TGTGCCAGCACCCCTAGGGCTAGCGGGAGCTACGAGCAGTACTTC.